The sequence of this TCR beta chain was determined in a study of T cell repertoires in aging, cancer and after chemotherapy. Peripheral blood genomic DNA, not sorted cells or RNA, was the template. A mixed TRB-A/B primer pool amplified rearranged TRB by multiplex touch-down PCR. One entry per CDR3 protein, called by TCRdb with MiXCR from the multiplex PCR reads. This table has about 1,600 distinct CDR3 sequences, about a fifth appearing once. This clonotype rates as medium-sized. Trimming at V came to 2 bases and at J to 6 bases, leaving 7 bases not matched to a gene. The CDR3 runs to 14 residues. Germline V lookup: CDR1 GTSNPN, CDR2 SVGIG (reference sequence).

V gene TRBV30 combines with J gene TRBJ2-7, with 10 nucleotides matching TRBD1. This TCR was sampled from a human donor with a solid tumor. Material: blood. The CDR3 is CAWSFGTGEFEQYF. The CDR3 DNA follows: TGTGCCTGGAGTTTCGGGACAGGGGAGTTCGAGCAGTACTTC.